Below, 10 T cell receptor beta chains from the same sample are listed, as sequenced in a study of identical twins. TCRdb reanalysed the 5' RACE reads using MiXCR and keeps one entry per CDR3 protein. This sample has more than 600,000 distinct CDR3 sequences; 15% to 20% occur once, and the top ten carry 10% to 15%. These data also formed part of another study, on T cells expressing NK-cell markers.

Sequenced material: PBMCs. The receptor set was obtained from a young woman in good health.

This clonotype was detected only a few times. This chain joins TRBV30 and TRBJ1-3, with unresolved D. The CDR3 is made up of 15 amino acids. Germline V gene sequence: CDR1 GTSNPN, CDR2 SVGIG (reference sequence). Trimming took off 0 bases at V and 0 bases at J, with 9 bases between the two ends. CDR3 amino acids: CAWSVPTVSGNTIYF. The DNA for the CDR3 is TGTGCCTGGAGTGTACCGACTGTCTCTGGAAACACCATATATTTT.

The chain couples TRBV10-3 to TRBJ1-2, with D possibly being TRBD1 (5 bases). The CDR3 runs to 13 residues. Germline V gives CDR1 ENHRY, CDR2 SYGVKD. With 9 bases removed from V and 6 bases from J, the gap between germline ends came to 17 bases. CDR3 coding DNA: TGTGCCATGAGAAAGGACAAGGTAGATGGCTACACCTTC. Protein product: CAMRKDKVDGYTF.

This chain joins TRBV6-5 and TRBJ2-5; 8 bases are a match to TRBD2. The CDR3 loop spans 14 amino acids. The V segment lost 4 bases and the J segment 5 bases; nucleotides outside the gene matches: 6. The germline V gene encodes CDR1 MNHEY and CDR2 SVGAGI. CDR3 in amino acids: CASSLTGGMETQYF. CDR3 sequence (DNA): TGTGCCAGCAGTTTGACGGGGGGGATGGAGACCCAGTACTTC.

This clonotype turned up a few times. The chain employs TRBV12-3 or TRBV12-4 and TRBJ2-1, with TRBD2 matching over 12 bases. The CDR3 contains 14 residues. J gave up 15 bases and V 8 bases, and 14 bases lay outside the gene matches. The CDR3 region has the DNA TGTGCCAGCCGTCAGTCTAGCGGGGGGGCCGGGGGGTTCTTC. It specifies CASRQSSGGAGGFF.

This clonotype has more than one count but fewer than ten. V is TRBV29-1 and J is TRBJ2-1, with 8 bases fitting TRBD1. With 6 bases clipped from V and 0 bases from J, the junction kept 7 bases outside the gene matches. Germline V gene lookup returns CDR1 SQVTM and CDR2 ANQGSEA. This CDR3 contains 15 residues. The CDR3 region has the DNA TGCAGCGTCCCCGGGACAGGCATCTCCTACAATGAGCAGTTCTTC. Its translation: CSVPGTGISYNEQFF.

This chain uses TRBV5-4 with TRBJ2-1; 11 nucleotides line up with TRBD1. V dropped 4 bases and J dropped 3; count of bases not matched to a gene: 3. Germline CDR1 reads SGHNT; CDR2 reads YYREEE (reference sequence). This CDR3 comprises 15 residues. CDR3 sequence reads: CASSAGTGGYNEQFF. In DNA, the CDR3 is TGTGCCAGCAGCGCCGGGACAGGGGGCTACAATGAGCAGTTCTTC. The whole variable domain, remainder taken from reference TRBV5-4 and TRBJ2-1, is ETGVTQSPTHLIKTRGQQVTLRCSSQSGHNTVSWYQQALGQGPQFIFQYYREEENGRGNFPPRFSGLQFPNYSSELNVNALELDDSALYLCASSAGTGGYNEQFFGPGTRLTVL.

A single count supports this clonotype. For the CDR3, the DNA is TGTGCCAGCAGTGAAAGTTACCACGAGCAGTACTTC. It specifies CASSESYHEQYF. The V and J genes are TRBV6-1 and TRBJ2-7; D ambiguous. V was pared by 2 bases and J by 5 bases, with 7 bases between. The CDR3 has 12 residues. The germline V gene encodes CDR1 MNHNS and CDR2 SASEGT.

The chain recombines TRBV12-3 or TRBV12-4 with TRBJ1-4; no clear D gene. This CDR3 region has 15 residues. Trimming left V 4 bases short and J 4 bases short, with 13 bases between. CDR3 nucleotides: TGTGCCAGCAGTTCCTCATCGGGCCTTAATGAAAAACTGTTTTTT. It encodes CASSSSSGLNEKLFF.

This chain joins TRBV7-2 and TRBJ2-2; TRBD1 is a possible D gene (7 bases). Germline assignment: CDR1 SGHTA and CDR2 FQGNSA. V dropped 1 base and J dropped 6 bases, with 15 bases sitting between them. CDR3 length equals 16 residues. DNA for the CDR3: TGTGCCAGCAGCTTAGTCCAGGACAGGAGGGCCGGGGAGCTGTTTTTT. Residues: CASSLVQDRRAGELFF.

The CDR3 nucleotides read TGTGCCAGCAGTTTGGCCCGATGGGTCCACGAGCAGTACTTC. This gives the protein CASSLARWVHEQYF. J is TRBJ2-7 and V is TRBV6-5; D is uncertain. The V end was cut by 4 bases, the J end by 5 bases, with 15 bases between. The CDR3 consists of 14 residues. Germline V gives CDR1 MNHEY, CDR2 SVGAGI.